These 12 T cell receptor beta chains were sequenced from one sample in a study of human T cells and chemical hapten exposure. TCRdb recomputed calls from the RACE reads with MiXCR, one row per CDR3 protein. The sample gives 300,000 to 400,000 distinct CDR3 sequences, roughly 6.9% of which show up once; roughly 8% is in the top ten. Time point given: patch test 1, 2 weeks after DPC sensitization. Stated treatment: therapeutic diphenylcyclopropenone sensitization with weekly scalp DPC. Sequenced material: whole blood, taken in connection with sensitization to the hapten diphenylcyclopropenone (DPC). Source of these receptors: a woman in her late teens or twenties with alopecia areata. Some clones in this sample may be carry-over from other donors' samples.

This clonotype turned up a few times. The V and J genes are TRBV14 and TRBJ2-1; tentative D call: TRBD2 (6 bases). Trimming took off 3 bases at V and 1 base at J, with 16 bases between the two ends. The V gene's germline CDR1 is SGHDN and CDR2 FVKESK. There are 17 residues in the CDR3. The CDR3 region has the DNA TGTGCCAGCAGCCAGACACGTCCGGGGGATTCCTACAATGAGCAGTTCTTC. Translation: CASSQTRPGDSYNEQFF.

V is TRBV2 and J is TRBJ2-3; tentatively, D is TRBD2 (7 bases). Trimming stripped 6 bases from V and 6 bases from J, with 22 bases between. CDR1 SNHLY and CDR2 FYNNEI come from the germline V gene. There are 16 residues in the CDR3. Here the CDR3 DNA reads TGTGCCAGCAGACCCCTCGGTGCGGGGGCGGGGGATACGCAGTATTTT. It yields the protein CASRPLGAGAGDTQYF.

V usage is TRBV6-5 and J usage is TRBJ2-7; 11 nucleotides line up with TRBD1. V was clipped by 10 bases and J by 7 bases; unmatched bases: 9. Germline V gene lookup returns CDR1 MNHEY and CDR2 SVGAGI. This CDR3 region has 13 residues. The CDR3, as DNA: TGTGCCACTACGGGACAGGGGGGTCGAGAGCAGTACTTC. This codes for CATTGQGGREQYF.

The table lists this clonotype with many counts. This chain joins TRBV20-1 and TRBJ2-5; TRBD1 matches at 9 bases. The CDR3 is 14 amino acids. V gave up 2 bases and J gave up 5 bases; unmatched junction bases: 6. Germline CDR1 is DFQATT and CDR2 is SNEGSKA (reference sequence). CDR3 loop: CSARSDRGVETQYF. The CDR3 DNA is TGCAGTGCTAGATCGGACAGGGGTGTGGAGACCCAGTACTTC.

In its sample, this clonotype was seen a few times. As DNA, the CDR3 is TGTGCCGTCATCAGTTATCAGTCCGGGGAGCTGTTTTTT. This sequence encodes CAVISYQSGELFF. V is TRBV10-3 and J is TRBJ2-2; D not certain. The CDR3 is 13 residues long. Germline loops: CDR1 ENHRY, CDR2 SYGVKD. V shed 11 bases and J shed 6 bases, with 16 bases lying between them.

This chain uses TRBV6-1 with TRBJ1-2, with 7 bases that match TRBD1. There are 13 residues in the CDR3. Trimming removed 6 bases from V and 4 bases from J; junction bases left unmatched: 5. Germline V gene sequence: CDR1 MNHNS, CDR2 SASEGT. CDR3 coding DNA: TGTGCCAGCAGGAACCGGGACAGCTATGGCTACACCTTC. Its translation: CASRNRDSYGYTF.

A few counts support this clonotype. This chain connects TRBV6-5 to TRBJ2-1; 7 bases map to TRBD1. CDR1 is MNHEY, CDR2 SVGAGI, per germline. V shed 6 bases, J shed 2 bases, and the junction held 7 bases outside the gene matches. This CDR3 comprises 15 residues. The chain's CDR3 is CASSKRQGPYNEQFF. CDR3 DNA sequence: TGTGCCAGCAGCAAGAGACAGGGCCCCTACAATGAGCAGTTCTTC.

This clonotype was recorded a few times. J is TRBJ2-3 and V is TRBV20-1; 11 nucleotides line up with TRBD2. Unmatched junction bases numbered 4, after V lost 6 bases and J lost 2 bases. The CDR3 has 14 amino acids. CDR1 and CDR2 from the germline V gene are DFQATT and SNEGSKA (reference sequence). CDR3 DNA sequence: TGCAGTGCATCTAGCGGGGGGACCACAGATACGCAGTATTTT. Translation gives CSASSGGTTDTQYF.

V is TRBV6-5 and J is TRBJ1-5; D unresolved. The V and J ends lost 6 bases and 0 bases respectively, with 9 bases between them. The germline V gene has CDR1 MNHEY and CDR2 SVGAGI. This CDR3 is 14 amino acids long. CDR3 protein: CASSPVGSNQPQHF. DNA of the CDR3: TGTGCCAGCAGCCCCGTGGGTAGCAATCAGCCCCAGCATTTT.

In its sample, this clonotype was seen a few times. This chain uses TRBV29-1 with TRBJ2-1; D remains unclear. The germline V gene has CDR1 SQVTM and CDR2 ANQGSEA. V shed 6 bases and J shed 10 bases, with 13 bases lying between them. The CDR3 extends over 11 amino acids. CDR3 sequence reads: CSVRTLGEQFF. The CDR3 DNA reads as TGCAGCGTGAGAACCTTGGGGGAGCAGTTCTTC.

This clonotype was seen a few times. V usage is TRBV6-6 and J usage is TRBJ1-2; a weak D match, TRBD1 (5 bases). Germline V gives CDR1 MNHNY, CDR2 SVGAGI (reference sequence). Deletions cut 6 bases from V and 2 bases from J, with 10 bases between. The CDR3 loop spans 13 amino acids. CDR3 residues: CASSQQENYGYTF. The CDR3 region has the DNA TGTGCCAGCAGCCAACAGGAGAACTATGGCTACACCTTC.

This clonotype has a count of ten or more. The chain employs TRBV6-1 and TRBJ2-1; maybe TRBD1 (5 bases). The CDR3 is 14 amino acids. Germline V gene lookup returns CDR1 MNHNS and CDR2 SASEGT. Between the trimmed V and J ends, which lost 3 bases and 6 bases, there was a span of 12 bases. CDR3 sequence reads: CASSESLGRNEQFF. The CDR3 DNA reads as TGTGCCAGCAGTGAGAGTCTGGGGCGCAATGAGCAGTTCTTC.